The clone carrying this TCR beta chain was counted a single time. This record belongs to a study of T cell responses to AZD1222 COVID-19 vaccine. Method: immunoSEQ multiplex PCR; TCRdb's copy keeps in-frame clones and lacks some. The table records 120,000 or so clones, 90% of them present only once. Germline V gene lookup returns CDR1 MNHEY and CDR2 SVGAGI. Trimming took 9 bases from V and 4 from J; bases not matched to a gene: 5. The CDR3 consists of 13 residues. This receptor was obtained from an adult in good health. The material sequenced was peripheral blood, taken on day 0 of MenACWY control vaccination. The rearrangement uses TRBV6-5 and TRBJ1-3; TRBD1 matches at 8 bases. Here the CDR3 DNA reads TGTGCCAGTCAACGGACAGGGGGAAACACCATATATTTT. It is translated as CASQRTGGNTIYF.